Below are 14 T cell receptor beta chains sequenced from a single sample in a study of CD4+ T cells in melanoma (dated by TCRdb to the early 2020s). Library construction relied on the immunoSEQ multiplex PCR assay. Entries here come from immuneACCESS through TCRdb and include only in-frame sequences with V and J called. Some clones fail to appear in such tables; in the studies checked, an unresolved V gene covers under half of the shortfall, and the cause of the remainder is unknown. Counted in this sample were around 100,000 clones; about 90% of them appeared once. 3% to 4% of the sample is held by the ten biggest clonotypes. Sequenced sample: peripheral blood. The receptors shown here come from a human donor with melanoma.

The V call is TRBV14, the J call TRBJ2-7, with D possibly being TRBD2 (5 bases). This CDR3 is built from 13 residues. V was pared by 5 bases and J by 5 bases, with 13 bases between. Per germline, CDR1 SGHDN and CDR2 FVKESK. DNA for the CDR3: TGTGCCAGCAGCACAGACAACGGGGACGAGCAGTACTTC. It specifies CASSTDNGDEQYF.

The rearrangement joins TRBV7-6 to TRBJ2-5; D is uncertain. The length of the CDR3 is 12 residues. Germline loops: CDR1 SGHVS, CDR2 FNYEAQ. V was clipped by 1 base and J by 3 bases, with 3 bases between them. The CDR3 sequence is CASSLVEETQYF. The CDR3 DNA reads TGTGCCAGCAGCTTAGTAGAAGAGACCCAGTACTTC.

CDR3 residues: CASSPATSGSGTDTQYF. Written as DNA, the CDR3 is TGTGCCAGCTCACCTGCGACTAGCGGGAGTGGGACAGATACGCAGTATTTT. The V and J genes are TRBV18 and TRBJ2-3, with TRBD2 identical over 12 bases. The CDR3 sequence is 17 residues long. V was clipped by 3 bases and J by 3 bases; unmatched bases: 7. Looked up from germline, CDR1 is KGHSH and CDR2 is LQKENI.

The V gene is TRBV7-9, the J gene TRBJ1-2, with D possibly TRBD1 on 5 matching bases. The CDR3 consists of 12 residues. Germline loops: CDR1 SEHNR, CDR2 FQNEAQ (reference sequence). V was trimmed by 5 bases and J by 4 bases, leaving 8 bases between them. DNA for the CDR3: TGTGCCAGCAGCCCACAGGTCTATGGCTACACCTTC. This codes for CASSPQVYGYTF.

The V gene is TRBV10-3, the J gene TRBJ2-2; D possibly matches TRBD1 or TRBD2 (5 bases each). This CDR3 is 15 amino acids long. Trimming stripped 0 bases from V and 2 bases from J, with 7 bases between. The germline V gene has CDR1 ENHRY and CDR2 SYGVKD. CDR3 sequence: CAISESGTNTGELFF. The CDR3, as DNA: TGTGCCATCAGTGAGTCCGGGACCAACACCGGGGAGCTGTTTTTT.

This chain connects TRBV4-3 to TRBJ2-3; 7 nucleotides line up with TRBD2. Germline V gene data show CDR1 as LGHNA and CDR2 as YSLEER. This CDR3 spans 15 amino acids. V was clipped by 0 bases and J by 3 bases; unmatched bases: 3. CDR3 nucleotide sequence: TGCGCCAGCAGCCAAGATTGGGAGGGGACAGATACGCAGTATTTT. Amino acid sequence: CASSQDWEGTDTQYF.

The V call is TRBV7-2, the J call TRBJ2-3; 8 nucleotides line up with TRBD1. The CDR3 is 15 amino acids. Trimming cost V 3 bases and J 3 bases; bases outside gene matches: 5. The germline V gene has CDR1 SGHTA and CDR2 FQGNSA. The CDR3 is CASSFRQGMTDTQYF. CDR3 coding DNA: TGTGCCAGCAGCTTTCGACAGGGGATGACAGATACGCAGTATTTT.

V usage is TRBV7-7 and J usage is TRBJ2-5, with 7 positions matching TRBD1. Trimming took 7 bases from V and 2 from J; bases not matched to a gene: 13. The CDR3 contains 16 residues. The germline gives CDR1 SSHAT, CDR2 FNYEAQ (reference sequence). The CDR3 spells CASTGGAGMKQETQYF. CDR3 nucleotides: TGTGCCAGCACAGGGGGAGCAGGGATGAAGCAAGAGACCCAGTACTTC.

The J gene is TRBJ1-4, the V gene TRBV6-1; possibly TRBD1 for D (6 bases). Germline values: CDR1 MNHNS, CDR2 SASEGT. Deletions cut 7 bases from V and 8 bases from J, with 17 bases between. The CDR3 has 14 residues. CDR3 sequence reads: CASNQQGSGEKLFF. In nucleotides, the CDR3 is TGTGCCAGCAACCAACAGGGATCGGGCGAAAAACTGTTTTTT.

This clone is a singleton in its sample. At one end, the junction sequence differs from germline, possibly due to a read error. The chain uses TRBV27 and TRBJ1-4, with TRBD1 matching over 7 bases. The CDR3 runs to 11 residues. CDR1 and CDR2 (germline): MNHEY, SMNVEV (reference sequence). CDR3 region: CASSGPGQSHF. The CDR3 DNA reads TGTGCCAGCAGCGGCCCGGGACAGTCCCATTTT.

The V gene is TRBV4-3, the J gene TRBJ1-2; D is unclear. Trimming stripped 1 base from V and 0 bases from J, with 9 bases between. CDR3 size: 15 residues. CDR1 and CDR2 (germline): LGHNA, YSLEER. The CDR3: CASSQVPEANYGYTF. CDR3 DNA: TGCGCCAGCAGCCAAGTCCCCGAAGCTAACTATGGCTACACCTTC.

This sequence joins TRBV5-1 and TRBJ2-5, with D possibly being TRBD1 or TRBD2 (5 bases each). The CDR3 is made up of 13 amino acids. Germline V lookup: CDR1 SGHRS, CDR2 YFSETQ. V was pared by 3 bases and J by 3 bases, with 9 bases between. CDR3 sequence (DNA): TGCGCCAGCAGCTCGAGGGGAGAAGAGACCCAGTACTTC. Translation: CASSSRGEETQYF.

V and J are TRBV25-1 and TRBJ2-1; D gene ambiguous. Germline lookup yields CDR1 MGHDK and CDR2 SYGVNS. V lost 4 bases, J lost 7 bases, and 17 bases lay in between. The CDR3 totals 15 residues. As DNA, the CDR3 is TGTGCCAGCAGTGCCCAGGTCACATTGGGGAATGAGCAGTTCTTC. It is translated as CASSAQVTLGNEQFF.

The chain employs TRBV5-1 and TRBJ2-7; unclear D gene. Germline lookup yields CDR1 SGHRS and CDR2 YFSETQ. The V and J ends lost 2 bases and 7 bases respectively, with 19 bases between them. The CDR3 length is 15 residues. The CDR3 DNA reads as TGCGCCAGCAGCTTTCCCCCTCCGCGTTCGTCTGAGCAGTACTTC. Its translation is CASSFPPPRSSEQYF. Full variable domain (outside the CDR3, taken from reference TRBV5-1 and TRBJ2-7): KAGVTQTPRYLIKTRGQQVTLSCSPISGHRSVSWYQQTPGQGLQFLFEYFSETQRNKGNFPGRFSGRQFSNSRSEMNVSTLELGDSALYLCASSFPPPRSSEQYFGPGTRLTVT.